This is a list of T cell receptor beta chains from one sample in a study of control samples from healthy donors and cancer patients. Measured with immunoSEQ multiplex PCR; TCRdb has only the in-frame clones, and not every one. The sample shows approximately 160,000 clones, 90% to 95% of them seen only once. The material sequenced was blood. The source is a woman younger than 35 in good health. Both conserved end residues are trimmed from each CDR3. Size values are once, few and many counts, or a class for expanded clones, and some rows have none.

TRBV6-5	.	12	TRBJ2-7	ASSPTGPPTEQY
TRBV19	.	10	TRBJ1-5	ASTGGNQPQH
TRBV6-2/TRBV6-3	.	14	TRBJ1-2	ASSYSTSDSAYGYT
TRBV11-2	.	13	TRBJ1-5	ASSLAGYSNQPQH
TRBV28	.	11	TRBJ1-2	ASRWDRDYGYT
TRBV11-3	.	13	TRBJ1-6	ASSPRGGANSPLH
TRBV6-2/TRBV6-3	.	13	TRBJ1-1	ASSPGDIFNTEAF
TRBV19	.	10	TRBJ1-1	ASENRLDEAF
TRBV28	.	12	TRBJ1-5	ASSLGIGGQPQH
TRBV4-3	.	13	TRBJ2-1	ASSQVRAGHNEQF
TRBV7-9	.	14	TRBJ2-1	ASSTLGQGPRNEQF
TRBV7-2	once	13	TRBJ2-1	ASSWGRSDSGEQF
TRBV7-2	.	10	TRBJ1-5	ASTEGAQPQH
TRBV19	once	10	TRBJ1-1	ASSISTTEAF
TRBV4-3	.	11	TRBJ1-1	ASSPWTLAEAF
TRBV28	once	13	TRBJ2-7	ASSTLGQGFGEQY
TRBV7-8	.	13	TRBJ1-3	ASRPGTASGNTIY
TRBV28	.	16	TRBJ2-1	ASREGLAGVPTYNEQF
TRBV7-8	.	16	TRBJ2-3	ASSPGGASGIHTDTQY
TRBV7-8	.	11	TRBJ1-4	ASSLRTGGKLF
TRBV10-3	.	13	TRBJ2-3	AISGGARSTDTQY
TRBV7-8	.	11	TRBJ1-1	ASSLMVNTEAF
TRBV29-1	.	15	TRBJ2-6	SVEDFDSFSGANVLT
TRBV3-1/TRBV3-2	.	14	TRBJ1-4	ASSQDGAVTNEKLF
TRBV6-5	.	13	TRBJ2-5	ASSYSSSAQETQY
TRBV4-2	.	13	TRBJ1-5	ASSSQRAGNQPQH
TRBV19	.	11	TRBJ1-1	ASRGHSNTEAF
TRBV9	.	15	TRBJ2-1	ASSVSDSLLGYNEQF
TRBV20-1	.	9	TRBJ2-5	SASGQETQY
TRBV12-3/TRBV12-4	.	11	TRBJ1-1	ASSSLQNSRAF
TRBV7-2	.	13	TRBJ1-6	ASSLNLQGGSPLH
TRBV19	.	12	TRBJ1-2	ASSKQGANYGYT
TRBV5-5	once	12	TRBJ1-1	ASSLHRVNTEAF
TRBV4-3	.	11	TRBJ1-2	ASSQEEGYGYT
TRBV28	.	9	TRBJ1-1	AISTGVSAF
TRBV15	.	12	TRBJ1-5	ATSRGQFNQPQH
TRBV2	once	14	TRBJ1-2	ASSAGQVMANYGYT
TRBV4-2	.	20	TRBJ2-1	ASSQYLVAASGGPSSYNEQF
TRBV6-2/TRBV6-3	.	10	TRBJ2-7	ASSFTPSEQY
TRBV5-1	.	13	TRBJ2-7	ASRESGLISYEQY
TRBV5-1	.	11	TRBJ2-3	ASSSFGGDTQY
TRBV4-2	.	11	TRBJ2-2	AVGTSDSGELF
TRBV5-1	.	12	TRBJ2-7	ASSPMGKSYEQY
TRBV9	.	11	TRBJ1-1	ASSIGGDTEAF
TRBV6-1	few	13	TRBJ2-7	ASSEAPGLSYEQY
TRBV29-1	.	8	TRBJ2-3	SVHLDTQY
TRBV2	once	12	TRBJ2-7	ASSPLRGPNEQY
TRBV9	.	13	TRBJ2-3	ASSASGTSTDTQY
TRBV19	once	13	TRBJ2-3	ASSIQGWGTDTQY
TRBV24-1	.	11	TRBJ2-1	ATSGSGYNEQF
TRBV11-2	.	14	TRBJ1-2	ASTTITGQGAYGYT
TRBV6-5	.	12	TRBJ2-1	ASSWPGGKNEQF
TRBV2	.	11	TRBJ2-1	AIRDNSYNEQF
TRBV19	.	12	TRBJ1-2	ASSSNSRQGSDT
TRBV2	.	12	TRBJ1-2	ASEGRTANYGYT
TRBV15	.	12	TRBJ2-7	ATSRGGPSYEQY
TRBV27	.	14	TRBJ2-5	ASSSHLGSYQETQY
TRBV6-5	.	11	TRBJ1-5	ASRMEGNQPQH
TRBV29-1	.	16	TRBJ2-3	SVAPGLAGGYGTDTQY